This is a list of T cell receptor beta chains from one sample in a study of shared clonotypes between healthy human individuals. Produced via immunoSEQ multiplex PCR; TCRdb's table is partial and in-frame only. There are more than 900,000 clones in the sample; about 80% occur only once, and roughly 0.55% lies in the top ten. Sequencing was carried out using memory CD4+ T cells from PBMCs. Source of these receptors: a man younger than 35 in good health. Some clones in this sample may be carry-over from other donors' samples. Both conserved end residues are part of each CDR3. A D gene is named only where the DNA matches it firmly. The size of a clone is reported for some rows only, either as once, few or many, or as a class for expanded clones.

clone_size d_call j_call v_call cdr3_nt cdr3_aa
few TRBD1 TRBJ1-2 TRBV25-1 TGTGCCAGCAGTGGTACGGGACAGGGGGATGGCTACACCTTC CASSGTGQGDGYTF
. . TRBJ1-5 TRBV7-9 TGTGCCAGCAGCTTAACCCCCGATCAGCCCCAGCATTTT CASSLTPDQPQHF
. TRBD1 TRBJ1-5 TRBV30 TGTGCCGCATCGGGACAGCAACTTTATAGCAATCAGCCCCAGCATTTT CAASGQQLYSNQPQHF
. TRBD2 TRBJ2-3 TRBV29-1 TGCAGCGTTGAAGAGGGACTAGCGGGAGATACGCAGTATTTT CSVEEGLAGDTQYF
few . TRBJ1-5 TRBV4-2 TGTGCCAGCAGCCCCGTCCTCTCAGACGGTCAGCCCCAGCATTTT CASSPVLSDGQPQHF
once TRBD1 TRBJ2-5 TRBV6-6 TGTGCCAGCAGTGCGGACAGGGGGTTTGGAGAGACCCAGTACTTC CASSADRGFGETQYF
. . TRBJ1-4 TRBV5-1 TGCGCCAGCCGAAAGACAGGAGATAATGAAAAACTGTTTTTT CASRKTGDNEKLFF
. . TRBJ2-1 TRBV6-4 TGTGCCAGCAGTGAAGAATTTGGCTCCTACAATGAGCAGTTCTTC CASSEEFGSYNEQFF
. TRBD1 TRBJ2-7 TRBV28 TGTGCCAGCCGGGGACAGGGGAGGTACGAGCAGTACTTC CASRGQGRYEQYF
. . TRBJ1-1 TRBV7-9 TGTGCCAGCAGCTTAGTGGTTACTGGGGCTTTCTTT CASSLVVTGAFF
. . TRBJ1-2 TRBV5-4 TGTGCCAGCAGTGGGCCTGCGGGTTGGGGTGGCTACACCTTC CASSGPAGWGGYTF
. TRBD2 TRBJ2-7 TRBV9 TGTGCCAGCAGCGGGGGACTAGCGGGAGCTATGGGCGAGCAGTACTTC CASSGGLAGAMGEQYF
. . TRBJ1-1 TRBV4-3 TGCGCCAGCAGCCAAGTTAACCTGAACACTGAAGCTTTCTTT CASSQVNLNTEAFF
. . TRBJ2-2 TRBV11-2 TGTGCCAGCAGCTTAGTTTGGGGGAGAGGCGGGGAGCTGTTTTTT CASSLVWGRGGELFF
. . TRBJ1-2 TRBV20-1 TGCAGTGCTAGATGGGGAGATGGCTACACCTTC CSARWGDGYTF
. TRBD2 TRBJ2-1 TRBV4-2 TGTGCCAGCAGCCAAGCTCCTAGCGGGAGTGGATTTCGCTCCTACAATGAGCAGTTCTTC CASSQAPSGSGFRSYNEQFF
once . TRBJ1-5 TRBV18 TGTGCCAGCTCACCACGACAAGTCCCGAATCAGCCCCAGCATTTT CASSPRQVPNQPQHF
. . TRBJ1-1 TRBV28 TGTGCCAGCAACCGGGGCCGCGAAGCTTTCTTT CASNRGREAFF
. . TRBJ2-5 TRBV4-3 TGCGCCAGCAGCCAAGATGTCACCCAAGAGACCCAGTACTTC CASSQDVTQETQYF
. . TRBJ2-2 TRBV21-1 TGTGCCAGCAGCAAGGGTAAGGGGGGAACGCGACAGGCGAACACCGGGGAGCTGTTTTTT CASSKGKGGTRQANTGELFF